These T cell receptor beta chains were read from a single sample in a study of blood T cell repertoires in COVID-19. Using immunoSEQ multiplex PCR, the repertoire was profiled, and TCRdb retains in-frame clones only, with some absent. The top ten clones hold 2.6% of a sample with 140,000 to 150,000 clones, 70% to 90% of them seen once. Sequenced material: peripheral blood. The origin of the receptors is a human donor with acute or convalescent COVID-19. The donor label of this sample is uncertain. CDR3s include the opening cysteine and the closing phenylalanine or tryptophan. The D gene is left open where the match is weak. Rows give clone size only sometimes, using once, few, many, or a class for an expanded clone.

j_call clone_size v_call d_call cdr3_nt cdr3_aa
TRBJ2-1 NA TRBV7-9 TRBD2 TGTGCCAGCAGCTTAGCCCCTAGCGGGGGCAATGAGCAGTTCTTC CASSLAPSGGNEQFF
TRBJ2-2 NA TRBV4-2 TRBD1 TGTGCCAGCAGCCAACCCACGGGACAGGGAAACACCGGGGAGCTGTTTTTT CASSQPTGQGNTGELFF
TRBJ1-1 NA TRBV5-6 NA TGTGCCAGCTCAAATGGGAGGACTAACACTGAAGCTTTCTTT CASSNGRTNTEAFF
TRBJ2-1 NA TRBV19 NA TGTGCCAGTACAGGATCCTACAATGAGCAGTTCTTC CASTGSYNEQFF
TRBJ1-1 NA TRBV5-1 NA TGCGCCAGCAGCTTGCGTTCCGGGGAGAACACTGAAGCTTTCTTT CASSLRSGENTEAFF
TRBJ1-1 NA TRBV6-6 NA TGTGCCAGCAGTTACGTCCCGGGGTCTGAAGCTTTCTTT CASSYVPGSEAFF
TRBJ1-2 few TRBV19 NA TGTGCCAGTATGGCTTCCCCCCCACGGGATGCTGGCTACACCTTC CASMASPPRDAGYTF
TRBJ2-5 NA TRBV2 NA TGTGCCAGCAGAATCATGGGGGGCCAAGAGACCCAGTACTTC CASRIMGGQETQYF
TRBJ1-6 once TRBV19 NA TGTGCCAGTAGTATTGACGGGATGAAGTTTTCACCCCTCCACTTT CASSIDGMKFSPLHF
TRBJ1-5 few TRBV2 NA TGTGCCAGCAGCCCCGGGGGGCAGATGAATCAGCCCCAGCATTTT CASSPGGQMNQPQHF
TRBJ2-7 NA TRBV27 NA TGTGCCAGCAGTAGGAGGGGGGGATACGAGCAGTACTTC CASSRRGGYEQYF
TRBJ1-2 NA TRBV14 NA TGTGCCAGCAGCCCCCGTTGGAGGGTGGATCGGACCTTC CASSPRWRVDRTF
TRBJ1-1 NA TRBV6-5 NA TGTGCCAGTCAAGGAAGGGGTGAAGCTTTCTTT CASQGRGEAFF
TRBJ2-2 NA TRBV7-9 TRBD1 TGTGCCAGCAGCCCCCTGGGACAGGGGGCGCGCACCGGGGAGCTGTTTTTT CASSPLGQGARTGELFF
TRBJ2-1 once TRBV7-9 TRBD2 TGTGCCAGCAGCGGCACCGGGACTAGCCACAATGAGCAGTTCTTC CASSGTGTSHNEQFF
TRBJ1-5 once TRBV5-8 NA TGTGCCAGCAGCTTGGCAGTACAGGGTGGGCAGCCCCAGCATTTT CASSLAVQGGQPQHF
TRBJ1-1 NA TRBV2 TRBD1 TGCGCGGGGGGGACAGAGATGAACACTGAAGCTTTCTTT CAGGTEMNTEAFF
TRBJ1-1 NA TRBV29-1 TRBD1 TGCAGCGTTGCCCCAGGGGGCATGAACACTGAAGCTTTCTTT CSVAPGGMNTEAFF
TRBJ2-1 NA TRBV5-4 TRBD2 TGTGCCAGCAGCTGGGGAGGGCCCAGGGATGAGCAGTTCTTC CASSWGGPRDEQFF
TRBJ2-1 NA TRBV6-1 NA TGTGCCAGCAGTGACCTTCGTTGGAGGGCATATGAGCAGTTCTTC CASSDLRWRAYEQFF
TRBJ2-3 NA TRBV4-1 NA TGCGCCAGCAGCCAAGATACGGTTTCTAGCGAAGCCACAGATACGCAGTATTTT CASSQDTVSSEATDTQYF
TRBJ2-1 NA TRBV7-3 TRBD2 TGTGCCAGCAGGGTCCAGCGGGGGCAATTCTTC CASRVQRGQFF
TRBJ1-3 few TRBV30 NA TGTGCCTGGAAGGGACTCGGAAACACCATATATTTT CAWKGLGNTIYF
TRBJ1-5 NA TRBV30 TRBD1 TGTGCCTGGGCCGGGACAGACTTACCCCAGCATTTT CAWAGTDLPQHF
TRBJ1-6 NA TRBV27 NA TGTGCCAGCTCCCTTGAGAGGATAAGAAGGAATTCACCCCTCCACTTT CASSLERIRRNSPLHF
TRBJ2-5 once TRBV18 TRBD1 TGTGCCAGCTCACAGAACAGGGGACAAGAGACCCAGTACTTC CASSQNRGQETQYF
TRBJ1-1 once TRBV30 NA TGTGCCTGGAATGAGGGGAACACTGAAGCTTTCTTT CAWNEGNTEAFF